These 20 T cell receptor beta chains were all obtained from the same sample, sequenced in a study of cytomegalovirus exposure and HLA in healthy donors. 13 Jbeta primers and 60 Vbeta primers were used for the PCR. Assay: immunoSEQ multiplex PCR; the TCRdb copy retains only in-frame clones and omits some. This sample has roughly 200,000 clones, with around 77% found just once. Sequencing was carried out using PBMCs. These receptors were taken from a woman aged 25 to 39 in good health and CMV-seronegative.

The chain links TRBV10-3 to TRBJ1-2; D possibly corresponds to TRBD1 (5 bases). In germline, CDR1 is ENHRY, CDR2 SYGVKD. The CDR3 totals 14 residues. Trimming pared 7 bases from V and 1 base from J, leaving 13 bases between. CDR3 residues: CAIKRQGNNYGYTF. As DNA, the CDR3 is TGTGCCATCAAACGGCAGGGAAATAACTATGGCTACACCTTC.

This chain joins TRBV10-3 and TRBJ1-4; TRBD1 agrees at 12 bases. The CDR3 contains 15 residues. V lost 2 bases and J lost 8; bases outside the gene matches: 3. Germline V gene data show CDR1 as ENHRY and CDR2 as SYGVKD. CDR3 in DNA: TGTGCCATCAGTGAGGGGGACAGGGGGCGAGAAAAACTGTTTTTT. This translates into CAISEGDRGREKLFF.

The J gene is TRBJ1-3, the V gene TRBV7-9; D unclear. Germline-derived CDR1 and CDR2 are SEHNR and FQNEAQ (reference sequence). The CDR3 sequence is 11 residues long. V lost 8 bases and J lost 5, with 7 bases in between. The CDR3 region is CASLYRNTIYF. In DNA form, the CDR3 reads TGTGCCAGCCTCTATCGAAACACCATATATTTT.

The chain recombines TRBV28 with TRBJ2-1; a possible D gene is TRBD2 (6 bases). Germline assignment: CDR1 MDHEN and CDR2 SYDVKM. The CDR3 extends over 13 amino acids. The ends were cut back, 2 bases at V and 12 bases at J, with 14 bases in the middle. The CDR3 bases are TGTGCCAGCAGTTTACATACTAGCCCGGCGCAGTTCTTC. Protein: CASSLHTSPAQFF.

The CDR3: CASSPSGGNTGELFF. Written as DNA, the CDR3 is TGCGCCAGCAGCCCTAGCGGGGGGAACACCGGGGAGCTGTTTTTT. This chain links TRBV4-1 with TRBJ2-2, with 10 nucleotides matching TRBD2. The CDR3 is made up of 15 amino acids. V lost 4 bases and J lost 1; bases outside the gene matches: 0. CDR1 is MGHRA, CDR2 YSYEKL, per germline.

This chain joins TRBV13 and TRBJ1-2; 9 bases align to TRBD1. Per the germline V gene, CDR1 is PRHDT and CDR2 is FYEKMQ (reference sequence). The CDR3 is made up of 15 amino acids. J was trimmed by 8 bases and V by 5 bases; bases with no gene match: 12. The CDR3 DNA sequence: TGTGCCAGCAGCGTCCGGGACAGGGCTATTCCGGGCTACACCTTC. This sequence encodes CASSVRDRAIPGYTF.

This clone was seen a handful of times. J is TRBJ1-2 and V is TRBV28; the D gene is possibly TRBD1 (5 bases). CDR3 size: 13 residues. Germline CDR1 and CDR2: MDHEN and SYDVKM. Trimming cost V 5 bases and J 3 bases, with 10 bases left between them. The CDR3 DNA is TGTGCCAGCAGTCGGGACTACGACTATGGCTACACCTTC. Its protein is CASSRDYDYGYTF.

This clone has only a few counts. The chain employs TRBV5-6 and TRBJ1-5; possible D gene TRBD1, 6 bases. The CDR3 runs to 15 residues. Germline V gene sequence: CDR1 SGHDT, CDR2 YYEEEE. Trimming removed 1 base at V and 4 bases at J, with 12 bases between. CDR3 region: CASSLTSQGNQPQHF. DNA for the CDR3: TGTGCCAGCAGCTTGACCTCACAGGGAAATCAGCCCCAGCATTTT. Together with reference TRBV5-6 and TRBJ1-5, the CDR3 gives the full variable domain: DAGVTQSPTHLIKTRGQQVTLRCSPKSGHDTVSWYQQALGQGPQFIFQYYEEEERQRGNFPDRFSGHQFPNYSSELNVNALLLGDSALYLCASSLTSQGNQPQHFGDGTRLSIL.

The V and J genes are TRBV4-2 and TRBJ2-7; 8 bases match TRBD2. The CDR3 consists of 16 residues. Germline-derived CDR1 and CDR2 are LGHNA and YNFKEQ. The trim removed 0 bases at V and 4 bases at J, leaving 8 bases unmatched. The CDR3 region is CASSQDPGGVFYEQYF. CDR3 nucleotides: TGTGCCAGCAGCCAAGACCCGGGGGGGGTTTTTTACGAGCAGTACTTC.

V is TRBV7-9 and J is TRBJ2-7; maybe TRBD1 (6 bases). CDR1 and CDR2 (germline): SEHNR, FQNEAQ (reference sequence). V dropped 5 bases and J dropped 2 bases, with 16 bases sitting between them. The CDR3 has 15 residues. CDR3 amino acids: CASSNPHRDTYEQYF. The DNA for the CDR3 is TGTGCCAGCAGCAATCCACACCGGGACACCTACGAGCAGTACTTC.

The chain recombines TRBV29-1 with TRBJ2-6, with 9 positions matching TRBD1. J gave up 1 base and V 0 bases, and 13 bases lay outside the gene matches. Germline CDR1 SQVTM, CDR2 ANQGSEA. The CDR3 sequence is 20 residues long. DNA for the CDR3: TGCAGCGTTGAAGATCGGGGCGCAAACAGGGGGCGATCTGGGGCCAACGTCCTGACTTTC. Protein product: CSVEDRGANRGRSGANVLTF.

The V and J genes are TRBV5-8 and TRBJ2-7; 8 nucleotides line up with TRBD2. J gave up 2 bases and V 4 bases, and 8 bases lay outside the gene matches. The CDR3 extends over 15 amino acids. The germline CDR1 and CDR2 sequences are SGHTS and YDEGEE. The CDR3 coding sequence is TGTGCCAGCAGCCCGATTACTAGCGGACCCTACGAGCAGTACTTC. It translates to CASSPITSGPYEQYF.

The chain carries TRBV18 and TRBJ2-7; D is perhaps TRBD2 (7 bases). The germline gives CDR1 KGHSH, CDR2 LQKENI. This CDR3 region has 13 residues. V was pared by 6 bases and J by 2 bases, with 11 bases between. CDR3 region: CASSRGGPYEQYF. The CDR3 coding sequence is TGTGCCAGCTCTAGGGGGGGCCCCTACGAGCAGTACTTC.

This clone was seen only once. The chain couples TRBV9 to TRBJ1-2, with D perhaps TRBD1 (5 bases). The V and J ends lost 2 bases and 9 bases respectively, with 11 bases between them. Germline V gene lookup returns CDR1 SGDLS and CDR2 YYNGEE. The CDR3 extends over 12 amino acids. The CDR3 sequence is CASSVSGDSYTF. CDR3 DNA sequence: TGTGCCAGCAGCGTCTCGGGGGATAGCTACACCTTC.

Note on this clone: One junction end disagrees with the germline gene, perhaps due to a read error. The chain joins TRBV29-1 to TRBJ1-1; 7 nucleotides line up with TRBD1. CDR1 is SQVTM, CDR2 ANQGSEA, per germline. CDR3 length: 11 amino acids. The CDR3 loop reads CSGHRGTEASF. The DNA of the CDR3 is TGCAGCGGGCACAGGGGAACTGAAGCTTCCTTT.

The CDR3 region has the DNA TGTGCCAGCAGCTTATTTCCCCCCTTGGGAGTTCCCCCCACAGATACGCAGTATTTT. It codes for CASSLFPPLGVPPTDTQYF. This chain connects TRBV11-2 to TRBJ2-3, with a tentative D call TRBD2 (5 bases). CDR1 is SGHAT and CDR2 is FQNNGV in the germline V gene. With 2 bases removed from V and 2 bases from J, the gap between germline ends came to 23 bases. The CDR3 spans 19 residues.

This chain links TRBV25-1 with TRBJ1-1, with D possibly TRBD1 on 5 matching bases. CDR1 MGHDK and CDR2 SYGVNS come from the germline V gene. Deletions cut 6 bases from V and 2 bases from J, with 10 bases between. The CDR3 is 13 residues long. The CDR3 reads CASSRVGNTEAFF. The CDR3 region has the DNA TGTGCCAGCAGCAGGGTCGGTAACACTGAAGCTTTCTTT. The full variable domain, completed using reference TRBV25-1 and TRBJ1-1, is EADIYQTPRYLVIGTGKKITLECSQTMGHDKMYWYQQDPGMELHLIHYSYGVNSTEKGDLSSESTVSRIRTEHFPLTLESARPSHTSQYLCASSRVGNTEAFFGQGTRLTVV.

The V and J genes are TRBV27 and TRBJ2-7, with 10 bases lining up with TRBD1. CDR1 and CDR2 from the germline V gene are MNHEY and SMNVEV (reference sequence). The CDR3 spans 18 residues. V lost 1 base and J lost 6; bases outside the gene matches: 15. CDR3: CASSLYSRRDRGLGEQYF. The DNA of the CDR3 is TGTGCCAGCAGTTTATACTCAAGAAGGGACAGGGGCTTAGGCGAGCAGTACTTC.

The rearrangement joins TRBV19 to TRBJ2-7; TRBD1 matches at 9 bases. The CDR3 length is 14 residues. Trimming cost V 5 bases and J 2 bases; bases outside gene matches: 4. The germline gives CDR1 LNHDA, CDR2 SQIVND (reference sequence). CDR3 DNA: TGTGCCAGTAGTCCTGGACAGGGGACCTACGAGCAGTACTTC. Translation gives CASSPGQGTYEQYF.

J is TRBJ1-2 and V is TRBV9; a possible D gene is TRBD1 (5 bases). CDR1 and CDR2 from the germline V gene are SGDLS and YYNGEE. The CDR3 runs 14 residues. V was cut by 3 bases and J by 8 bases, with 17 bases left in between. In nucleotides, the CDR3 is TGTGCCAGCAGCGCCACTTCAGGGTCTCCCGGCTACACCTTC. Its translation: CASSATSGSPGYTF.